The sequence of this T cell receptor beta chain was determined in a study of OX40 agonist ivuxolimab in advanced cancers. Sequencing used immunoSEQ multiplex PCR; TCRdb keeps in-frame clones, though not all of them. The repertoire holds about 83,000 clones, with around 84% as singletons. The clonotype originates from an adult with an advanced solid tumor such as melanoma, head and neck, liver or kidney cancer. The source material was CD4+ or CD8+ T cells sorted from blood, sampled in a trial of the OX40 agonist ivuxolimab.

The CDR3 nucleotides read TGTGCCAGCAGCTTAACAACTGAAGCTTTCTTT. Translation gives CASSLTTEAFF. The genes are TRBV5-6 and TRBJ1-1; D remains ambiguous. CDR1 is SGHDT, CDR2 YYEEEE, per germline. V was trimmed by 2 bases and J by 5 bases, leaving 4 bases between them. This CDR3 region has 11 residues.